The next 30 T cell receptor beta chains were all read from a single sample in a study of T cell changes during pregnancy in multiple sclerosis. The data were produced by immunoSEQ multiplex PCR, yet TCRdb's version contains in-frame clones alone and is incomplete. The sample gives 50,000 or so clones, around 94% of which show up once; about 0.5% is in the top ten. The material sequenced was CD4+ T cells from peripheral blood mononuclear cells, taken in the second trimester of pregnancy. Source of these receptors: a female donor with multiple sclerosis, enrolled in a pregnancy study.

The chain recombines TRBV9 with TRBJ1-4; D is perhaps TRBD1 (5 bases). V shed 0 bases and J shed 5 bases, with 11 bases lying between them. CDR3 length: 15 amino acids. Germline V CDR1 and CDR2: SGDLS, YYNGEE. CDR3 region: CASSVGGGGNEKLFF. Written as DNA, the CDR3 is TGTGCCAGCAGCGTAGGGGGCGGGGGGAATGAAAAACTGTTTTTT.

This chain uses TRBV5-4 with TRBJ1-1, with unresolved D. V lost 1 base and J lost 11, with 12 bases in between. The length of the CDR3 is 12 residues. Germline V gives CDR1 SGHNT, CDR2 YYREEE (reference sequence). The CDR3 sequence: CASSLFTGRAFF. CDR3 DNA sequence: TGTGCCAGCAGCTTGTTTACGGGTCGGGCTTTCTTT.

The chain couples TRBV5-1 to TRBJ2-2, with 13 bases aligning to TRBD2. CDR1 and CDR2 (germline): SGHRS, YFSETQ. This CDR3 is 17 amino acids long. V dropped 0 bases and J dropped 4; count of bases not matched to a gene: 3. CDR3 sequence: CASSLGLAGGTTGELFF. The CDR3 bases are TGCGCCAGCAGCTTGGGACTAGCGGGGGGAACCACCGGGGAGCTGTTTTTT.

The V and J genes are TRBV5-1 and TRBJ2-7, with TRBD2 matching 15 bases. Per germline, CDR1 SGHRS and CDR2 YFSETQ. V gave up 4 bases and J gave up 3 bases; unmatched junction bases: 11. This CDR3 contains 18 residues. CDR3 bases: TGCGCCAGCAGCCCGGGACTAGCGGGGGGCCCAGTAGGCTACGAGCAGTACTTC. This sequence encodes CASSPGLAGGPVGYEQYF.

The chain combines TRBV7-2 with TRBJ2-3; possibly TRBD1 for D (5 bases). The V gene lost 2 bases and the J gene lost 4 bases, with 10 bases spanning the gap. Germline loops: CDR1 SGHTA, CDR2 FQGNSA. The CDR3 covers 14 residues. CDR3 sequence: CASSLIPGPDTQYF. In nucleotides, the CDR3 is TGTGCCAGCAGCTTAATTCCAGGGCCAGATACGCAGTATTTT.

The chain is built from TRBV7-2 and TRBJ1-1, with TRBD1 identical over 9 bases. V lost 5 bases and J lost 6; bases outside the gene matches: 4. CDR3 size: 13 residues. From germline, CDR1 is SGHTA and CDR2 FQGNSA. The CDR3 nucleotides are TGTGCCAGCAGCCGCGACAGGGGGGCTGAAGCTTTCTTT. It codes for CASSRDRGAEAFF.

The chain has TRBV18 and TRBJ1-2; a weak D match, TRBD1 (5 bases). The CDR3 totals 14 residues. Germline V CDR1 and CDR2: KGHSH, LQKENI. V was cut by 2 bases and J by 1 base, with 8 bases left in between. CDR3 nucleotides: TGTGCCAGCTCACCAGCAGGGATTAACTATGGCTACACCTTC. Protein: CASSPAGINYGYTF.

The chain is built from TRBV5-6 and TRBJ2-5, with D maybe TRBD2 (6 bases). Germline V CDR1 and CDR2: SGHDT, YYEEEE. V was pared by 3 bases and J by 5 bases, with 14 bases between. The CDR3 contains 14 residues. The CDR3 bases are TGTGCCAGCAGCTCTTCGGGACTCAGGGAGACCCAGTACTTC. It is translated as CASSSSGLRETQYF.

In DNA, the CDR3 is TGTGCCAGCAGCGTAGCCCCTAGGCAAGGGGGAGACTATGGCTACACCTTC. It encodes CASSVAPRQGGDYGYTF. This chain uses TRBV9 with TRBJ1-2; D might be TRBD1 (6 bases). V was cut by 0 bases and J by 3 bases, with 18 bases left in between. The CDR3 extends over 17 amino acids. CDR1 is SGDLS and CDR2 is YYNGEE in the germline V gene.

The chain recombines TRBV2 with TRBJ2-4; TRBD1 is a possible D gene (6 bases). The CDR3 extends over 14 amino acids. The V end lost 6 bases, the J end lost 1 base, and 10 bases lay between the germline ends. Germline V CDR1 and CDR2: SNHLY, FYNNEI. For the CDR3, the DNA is TGTGCCAGCAGCCCCGACAGGGCCAAAAACATTCAGTACTTC. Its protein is CASSPDRAKNIQYF.

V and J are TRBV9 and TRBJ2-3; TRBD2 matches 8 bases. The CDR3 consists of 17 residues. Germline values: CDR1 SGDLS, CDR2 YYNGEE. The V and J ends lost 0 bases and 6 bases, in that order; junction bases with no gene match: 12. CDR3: CASSVAAAGGGGDTQYF. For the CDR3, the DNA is TGTGCCAGCAGCGTAGCCGCGGCGGGGGGAGGCGGTGATACGCAGTATTTT.

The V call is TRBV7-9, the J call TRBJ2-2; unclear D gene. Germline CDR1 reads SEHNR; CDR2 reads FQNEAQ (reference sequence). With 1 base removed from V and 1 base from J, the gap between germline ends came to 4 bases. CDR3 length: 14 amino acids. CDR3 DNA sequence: TGTGCCAGCAGCTTAGAACAGAACACCGGGGAGCTGTTTTTT. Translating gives CASSLEQNTGELFF. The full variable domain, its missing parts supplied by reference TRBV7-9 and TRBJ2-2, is DTGVSQNPRHKITKRGQNVTFRCDPISEHNRLYWYRQTLGQGPEFLTYFQNEAQLEKSRLLSDRFSAERPKGSFSTLEIQRTEQGDSAMYLCASSLEQNTGELFFGEGSRLTVL.

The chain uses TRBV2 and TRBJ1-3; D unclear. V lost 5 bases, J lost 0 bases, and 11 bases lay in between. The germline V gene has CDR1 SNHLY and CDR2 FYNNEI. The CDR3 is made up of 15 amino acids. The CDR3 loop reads CASSSGVLSGNTIYF. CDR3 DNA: TGTGCCAGCAGTTCCGGGGTTCTCTCTGGAAACACCATATATTTT.

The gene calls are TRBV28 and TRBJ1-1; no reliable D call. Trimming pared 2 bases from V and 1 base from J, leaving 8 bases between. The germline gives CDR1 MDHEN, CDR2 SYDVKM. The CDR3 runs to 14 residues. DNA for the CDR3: TGTGCCAGCAGTTTAGTCCAGAAGAACACTGAAGCTTTCTTT. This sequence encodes CASSLVQKNTEAFF.

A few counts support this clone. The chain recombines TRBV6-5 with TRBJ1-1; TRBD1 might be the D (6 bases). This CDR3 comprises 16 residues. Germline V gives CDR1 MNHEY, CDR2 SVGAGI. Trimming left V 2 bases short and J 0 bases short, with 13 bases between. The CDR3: CASSYGRGILNTEAFF. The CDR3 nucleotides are TGTGCCAGCAGTTACGGGAGGGGGATCCTGAACACTGAAGCTTTCTTT.

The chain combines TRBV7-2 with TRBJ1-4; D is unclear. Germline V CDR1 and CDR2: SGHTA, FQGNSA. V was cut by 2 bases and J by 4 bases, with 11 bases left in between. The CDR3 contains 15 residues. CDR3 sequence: CASSLRGRLNEKLFF. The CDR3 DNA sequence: TGTGCCAGCAGCTTACGAGGAAGACTTAATGAAAAACTGTTTTTT.

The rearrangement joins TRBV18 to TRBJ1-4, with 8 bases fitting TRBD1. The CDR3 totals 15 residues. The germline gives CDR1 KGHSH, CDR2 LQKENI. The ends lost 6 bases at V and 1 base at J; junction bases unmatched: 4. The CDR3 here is CASSQDRGTNEKLFF. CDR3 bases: TGTGCCAGCTCGCAAGACAGGGGAACTAATGAAAAACTGTTTTTT. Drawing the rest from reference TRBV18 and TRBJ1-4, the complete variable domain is NAGVMQNPRHLVRRRGQEARLRCSPMKGHSHVYWYRQLPEEGLKFMVYLQKENIIDESGMPKERFSAEFPKEGPSILRIQQVVRGDSAAYFCASSQDRGTNEKLFFGSGTQLSVL.

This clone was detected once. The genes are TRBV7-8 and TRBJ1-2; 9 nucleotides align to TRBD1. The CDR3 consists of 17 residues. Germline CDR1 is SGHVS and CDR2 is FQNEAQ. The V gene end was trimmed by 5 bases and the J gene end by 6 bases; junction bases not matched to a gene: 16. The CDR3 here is CASSPKRTGVEADGYTF. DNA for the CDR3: TGTGCCAGCAGCCCAAAACGGACAGGGGTGGAGGCGGATGGCTACACCTTC. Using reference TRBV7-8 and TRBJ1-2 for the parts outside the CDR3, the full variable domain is GAGVSQSPRYKVAKRGQDVALRCDPISGHVSLFWYQQALGQGPEFLTYFQNEAQLDKSGLPSDRFFAERPEGSVSTLKIQRTQQEDSAVYLCASSPKRTGVEADGYTFGSGTRLTVV.

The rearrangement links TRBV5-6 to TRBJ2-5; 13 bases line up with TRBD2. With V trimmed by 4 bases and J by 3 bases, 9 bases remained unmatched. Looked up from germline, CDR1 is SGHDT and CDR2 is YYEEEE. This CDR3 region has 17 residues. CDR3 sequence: CASSRTSGGQWEETQYF. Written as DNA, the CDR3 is TGTGCCAGCAGCCGGACTAGCGGGGGCCAATGGGAAGAGACCCAGTACTTC.

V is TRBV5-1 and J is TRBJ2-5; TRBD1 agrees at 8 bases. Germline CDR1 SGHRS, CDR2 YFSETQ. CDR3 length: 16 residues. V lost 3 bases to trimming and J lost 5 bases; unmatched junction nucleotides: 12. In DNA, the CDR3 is TGCGCCAGCAGCTCCCCCGGCAGGGGGCAGCAGGAGACCCAGTACTTC. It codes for CASSSPGRGQQETQYF.

The CDR3 loop is CASNVIAAPRETQYF. The CDR3 DNA reads TGTGCCAGCAACGTAATAGCGGCCCCTCGGGAGACCCAGTACTTC. The rearrangement uses TRBV6-5 and TRBJ2-5; D perhaps matches TRBD2 (6 bases). From germline, CDR1 is MNHEY and CDR2 SVGAGI. With 7 bases removed from V and 5 bases from J, the gap between germline ends came to 20 bases. The CDR3 runs to 15 residues.

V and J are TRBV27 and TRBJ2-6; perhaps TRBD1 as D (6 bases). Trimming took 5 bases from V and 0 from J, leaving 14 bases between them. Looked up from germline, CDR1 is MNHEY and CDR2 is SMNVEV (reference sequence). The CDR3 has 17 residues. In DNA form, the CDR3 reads TGTGCCAGCAGTAGTTACAGGGATCGCTCTGGGGCCAACGTCCTGACTTTC. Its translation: CASSSYRDRSGANVLTF. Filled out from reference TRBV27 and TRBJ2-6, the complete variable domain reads EAQVTQNPRYLITVTGKKLTVTCSQNMNHEYMSWYRQDPGLGLRQIYYSMNVEVTDKGDVPEGYKVSRKEKRNFPLILESPSPNQTSLYFCASSSYRDRSGANVLTFGAGSRLTVL.

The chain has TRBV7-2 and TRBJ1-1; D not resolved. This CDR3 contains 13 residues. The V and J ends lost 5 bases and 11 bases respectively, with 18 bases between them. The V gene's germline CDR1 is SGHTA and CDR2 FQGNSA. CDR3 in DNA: TGTGCCAGCAGCCTAGGTCCGGGGTTCGGCGCTTTCTTT. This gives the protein CASSLGPGFGAFF.

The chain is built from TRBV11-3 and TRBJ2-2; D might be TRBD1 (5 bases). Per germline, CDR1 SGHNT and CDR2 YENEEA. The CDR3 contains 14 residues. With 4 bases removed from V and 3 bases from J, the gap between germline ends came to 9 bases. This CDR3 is CASSSGRDTGELFF. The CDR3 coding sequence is TGTGCCAGCAGCTCCGGCAGGGACACCGGGGAGCTGTTTTTT.

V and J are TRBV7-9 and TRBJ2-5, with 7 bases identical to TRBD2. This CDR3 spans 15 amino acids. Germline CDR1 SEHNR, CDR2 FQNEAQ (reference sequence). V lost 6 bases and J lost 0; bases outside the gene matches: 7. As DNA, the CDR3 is TGTGCCAGCAGTCCTAAGCGGGGACACCAAGAGACCCAGTACTTC. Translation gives CASSPKRGHQETQYF.

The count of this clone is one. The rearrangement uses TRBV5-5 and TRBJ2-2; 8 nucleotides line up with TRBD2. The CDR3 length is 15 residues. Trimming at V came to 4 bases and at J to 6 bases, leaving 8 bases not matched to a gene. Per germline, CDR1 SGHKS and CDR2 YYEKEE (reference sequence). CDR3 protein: CASSPLRGGSGELFF. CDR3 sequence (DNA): TGTGCCAGCAGCCCACTCCGGGGGGGGTCCGGGGAGCTGTTTTTT.

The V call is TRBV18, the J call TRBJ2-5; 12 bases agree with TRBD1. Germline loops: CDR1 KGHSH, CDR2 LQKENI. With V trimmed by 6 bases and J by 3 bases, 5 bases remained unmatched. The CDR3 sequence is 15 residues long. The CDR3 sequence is CASSPGQGAKETQYF. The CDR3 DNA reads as TGTGCCAGCTCGCCGGGACAGGGGGCAAAAGAGACCCAGTACTTC.

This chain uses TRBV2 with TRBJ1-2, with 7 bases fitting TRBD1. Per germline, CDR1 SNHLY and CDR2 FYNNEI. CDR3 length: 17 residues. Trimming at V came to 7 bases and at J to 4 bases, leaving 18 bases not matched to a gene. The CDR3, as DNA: TGTGCCAGCAAGCCGGGGACTGGGACAGTCGATTTCTATGGCTACACCTTC. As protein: CASKPGTGTVDFYGYTF.

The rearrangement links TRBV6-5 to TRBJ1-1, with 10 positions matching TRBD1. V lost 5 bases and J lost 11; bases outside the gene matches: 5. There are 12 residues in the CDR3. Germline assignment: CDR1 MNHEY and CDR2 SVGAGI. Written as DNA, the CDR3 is TGTGCCAGCAGTCGACAGGGGGCGCGGGCTTTCTTT. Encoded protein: CASSRQGARAFF.

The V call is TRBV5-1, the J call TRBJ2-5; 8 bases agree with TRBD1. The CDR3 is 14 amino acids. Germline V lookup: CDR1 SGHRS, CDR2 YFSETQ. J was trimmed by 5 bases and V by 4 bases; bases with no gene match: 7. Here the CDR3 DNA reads TGCGCCAGCAGCGACTACAGGGGGTCGGAGACCCAGTACTTC. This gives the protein CASSDYRGSETQYF.